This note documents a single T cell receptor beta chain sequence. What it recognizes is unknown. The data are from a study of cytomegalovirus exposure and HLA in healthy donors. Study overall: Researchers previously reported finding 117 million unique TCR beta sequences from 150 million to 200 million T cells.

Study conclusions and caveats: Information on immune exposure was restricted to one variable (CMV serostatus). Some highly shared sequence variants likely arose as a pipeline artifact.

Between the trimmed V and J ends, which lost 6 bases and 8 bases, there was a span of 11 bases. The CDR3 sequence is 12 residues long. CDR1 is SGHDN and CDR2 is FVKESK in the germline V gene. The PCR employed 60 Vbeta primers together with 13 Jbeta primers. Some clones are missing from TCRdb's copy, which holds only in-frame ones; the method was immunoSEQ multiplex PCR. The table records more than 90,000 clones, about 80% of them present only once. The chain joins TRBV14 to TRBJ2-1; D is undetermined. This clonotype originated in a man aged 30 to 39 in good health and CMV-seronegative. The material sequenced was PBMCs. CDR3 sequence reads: CASSPWSDEQFF. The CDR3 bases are TGTGCCAGCAGTCCCTGGAGCGATGAGCAGTTCTTC.